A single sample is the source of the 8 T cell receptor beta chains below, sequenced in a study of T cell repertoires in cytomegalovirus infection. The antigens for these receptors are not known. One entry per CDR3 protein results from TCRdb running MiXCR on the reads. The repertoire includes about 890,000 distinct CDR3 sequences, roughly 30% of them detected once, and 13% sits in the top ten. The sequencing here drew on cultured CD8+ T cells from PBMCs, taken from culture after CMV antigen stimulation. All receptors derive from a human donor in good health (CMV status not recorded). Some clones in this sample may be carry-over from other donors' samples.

The CDR3 reads CASSKGGQTDLVGQPQHF. The CDR3 nucleotides read TGCGCCAGCAGCAAGGGGGGACAGACCGACCTGGTGGGTCAGCCCCAGCATTTT. This rearrangement joins TRBV4-3 to TRBJ1-5; 7 bases agree with TRBD1. The CDR3 totals 18 residues. CDR1 is LGHNA, CDR2 YSLEER, per germline. J gave up 6 bases and V 5 bases, and 19 bases lay outside the gene matches.

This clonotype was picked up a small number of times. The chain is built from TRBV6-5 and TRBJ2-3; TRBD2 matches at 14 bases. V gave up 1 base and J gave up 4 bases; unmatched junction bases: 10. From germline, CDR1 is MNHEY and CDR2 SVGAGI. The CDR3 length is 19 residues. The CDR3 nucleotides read TGTGCCAGCAGTTACTACTCAATGGGACTAGCGGGGGCGGCAGATACGCAGTATTTT. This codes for CASSYYSMGLAGAADTQYF.

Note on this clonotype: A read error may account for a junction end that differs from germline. The CDR3 sequence is CVSSEPQDVGVGTGELFF. The CDR3 DNA follows: TGTGTCAGCAGTGAGCCCCAGGACGTCGGGGTAGGAACCGGGGAGCTGTTTTTT. V is TRBV2 and J is TRBJ2-2; D might be TRBD2 (5 bases). The germline CDR1 and CDR2 sequences are SNHLY and FYNNEI. The CDR3 length is 18 residues.

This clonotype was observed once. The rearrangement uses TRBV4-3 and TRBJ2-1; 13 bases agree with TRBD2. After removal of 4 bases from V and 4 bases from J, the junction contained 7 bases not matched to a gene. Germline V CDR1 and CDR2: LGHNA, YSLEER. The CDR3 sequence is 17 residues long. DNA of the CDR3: TGCGCCAGCAGCCGCGGCGGGACTAGCGGGGAATACAATGAGCAGTTCTTC. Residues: CASSRGGTSGEYNEQFF.

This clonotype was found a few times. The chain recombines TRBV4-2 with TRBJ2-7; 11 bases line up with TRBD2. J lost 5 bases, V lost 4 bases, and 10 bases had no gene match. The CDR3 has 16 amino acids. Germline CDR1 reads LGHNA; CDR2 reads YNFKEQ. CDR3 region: CASSPLTSGADHEQYF. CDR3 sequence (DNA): TGTGCCAGCAGCCCGTTGACTAGCGGGGCGGACCACGAGCAGTACTTC.

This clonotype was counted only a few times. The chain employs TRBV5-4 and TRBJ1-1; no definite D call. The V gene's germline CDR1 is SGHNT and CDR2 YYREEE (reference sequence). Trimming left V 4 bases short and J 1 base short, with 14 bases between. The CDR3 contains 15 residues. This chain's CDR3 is CASSETWVSNTEAFF. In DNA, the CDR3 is TGTGCCAGCAGCGAAACCTGGGTATCGAACACTGAAGCTTTCTTT.

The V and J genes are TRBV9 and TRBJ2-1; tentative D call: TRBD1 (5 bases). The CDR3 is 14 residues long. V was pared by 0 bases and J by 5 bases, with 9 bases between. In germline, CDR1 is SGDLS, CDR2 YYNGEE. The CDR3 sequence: CASSVEQVNNEQFF. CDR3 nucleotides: TGTGCCAGCAGCGTAGAACAGGTTAACAATGAGCAGTTCTTC.

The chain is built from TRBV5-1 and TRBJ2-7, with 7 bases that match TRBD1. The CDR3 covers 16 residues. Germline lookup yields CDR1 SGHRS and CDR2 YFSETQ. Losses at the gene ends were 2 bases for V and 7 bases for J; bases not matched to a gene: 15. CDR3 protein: CASSFLSHRGNREQYV. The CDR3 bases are TGCGCCAGCAGCTTTTTGTCTCACAGGGGAAATAGGGAGCAGTACGTC.